These T cell receptor beta chains were read from a single sample in a study of blood T cell repertoires in COVID-19. TCRdb's copy holds only in-frame clones and misses some; the assay was immunoSEQ multiplex PCR. The sample carries around 250,000 clones, approximately 89% recorded once. Sequencing input: peripheral blood. Every receptor here comes from a woman between 65 and 79 years old with COVID-19, enrolled during active disease. Both conserved end residues are part of each CDR3. The order of the fields is CDR3 protein, CDR3 DNA, J gene, D gene, V gene, clone size. A D gene is named only where the DNA matches it firmly. Only some rows state a clone size, as once, few, many or a class for expanded clones.

CDR3: CATPFYRGLTGELFF
DNA: TGTGCCACCCCATTCTACAGGGGGTTGACCGGGGAGCTGTTTTTT
J: TRBJ2-2
D: TRBD1
V: TRBV28
size: .

CDR3: CASSPSGSGNTIYF
DNA: TGTGCCAGCAGCCCCTCCGGCTCTGGAAACACCATATATTTT
J: TRBJ1-3
D: .
V: TRBV7-3
size: once

CDR3: CASSLGSGGDSYNEQFF
DNA: TGTGCCAGCAGCTTAGGGAGCGGGGGGGATTCCTACAATGAGCAGTTCTTC
J: TRBJ2-1
D: TRBD2
V: TRBV7-8
size: few

CDR3: CASSSVPGHLAYEQYF
DNA: TGTGCCAGCAGCTCCGTACCGGGACATCTCGCCTACGAGCAGTACTTC
J: TRBJ2-7
D: .
V: TRBV7-2
size: .

CDR3: CASSLGLASETQYF
DNA: TGCGCCAGCAGCTTGGGACTAGCGTCAGAGACCCAGTACTTC
J: TRBJ2-5
D: TRBD2
V: TRBV5-1
size: .

CDR3: CAIRAGQGSNFDQPQHF
DNA: TGTGCCATCAGAGCGGGGCAGGGATCGAACTTCGATCAGCCCCAGCATTTT
J: TRBJ1-5
D: .
V: TRBV10-3
size: .

CDR3: CASSLGDRGGGYTF
DNA: TGTGCCAGCAGCTTGGGGGACAGGGGCGGCGGCTACACCTTC
J: TRBJ1-2
D: TRBD1
V: TRBV5-4
size: .

CDR3: CASSQAWSSYNEQFF
DNA: TGCGCCAGCAGCCAAGCCTGGAGCTCCTACAATGAGCAGTTCTTC
J: TRBJ2-1
D: .
V: TRBV4-1
size: .

CDR3: CASSYDRGSYEQYF
DNA: TGTGCCAGCAGTTATGACAGGGGCTCCTACGAGCAGTACTTC
J: TRBJ2-7
D: TRBD1
V: TRBV27
size: few

CDR3: CASSPTSDRGRYEQYF
DNA: TGTGCCAGCAGCCCCACGTCGGACAGGGGCCGCTACGAGCAGTACTTC
J: TRBJ2-7
D: TRBD1
V: TRBV7-3
size: .

CDR3: CSVGEGPGNTIYF
DNA: TGCAGCGTTGGTGAGGGTCCGGGAAACACCATATATTTT
J: TRBJ1-3
D: .
V: TRBV29-1
size: once

CDR3: CASSLRGGTDTQYF
DNA: TGTGCCAGCAGCTTAAGGGGCGGCACAGATACGCAGTATTTT
J: TRBJ2-3
D: .
V: TRBV7-3
size: .

CDR3: CASSLRGGQPQHF
DNA: TGTGCCAGCAGCCTACGGGGTGGACAGCCCCAGCATTTT
J: TRBJ1-5
D: .
V: TRBV3-1/TRBV3-2
size: .

CDR3: CASSSRASGSGYEQFF
DNA: TGTGCCAGCAGCTCGAGGGCTAGCGGGAGTGGCTATGAGCAGTTCTTC
J: TRBJ2-1
D: TRBD2
V: TRBV9
size: .

CDR3: CASSMGFRGRKDQPQHF
DNA: TGTGCCAGTAGTATGGGTTTCAGGGGGCGCAAGGATCAGCCCCAGCATTTT
J: TRBJ1-5
D: TRBD1
V: TRBV19
size: .

CDR3: CASSRGQAEYF
DNA: TGTGCCAGCAGCCGCGGACAGGCGGAGTACTTC
J: TRBJ2-7
D: TRBD1
V: TRBV28
size: .

CDR3: CASSHSGTSGYNEQFF
DNA: TGTGCCAGCAGCCACTCCGGGACTAGCGGTTACAATGAGCAGTTCTTC
J: TRBJ2-1
D: TRBD2
V: TRBV3-1/TRBV3-2
size: .

CDR3: CATSDPGFKTQYF
DNA: TGTGCCACCAGTGATCCCGGGTTTAAGACCCAGTACTTC
J: TRBJ2-5
D: .
V: TRBV24-1
size: .

CDR3: CASKGARRDSEQFF
DNA: TGTGCCAGTAAAGGGGCTAGGCGGGATAGTGAGCAGTTCTTC
J: TRBJ2-1
D: .
V: TRBV19
size: .

CDR3: CASRGGGTETQYF
DNA: TGTGCCAGCCGGGGAGGGGGGACGGAGACCCAGTACTTC
J: TRBJ2-5
D: .
V: TRBV4-2
size: .

CDR3: CASSVEAGSLGSLGTGVNEQYF
DNA: TGTGCCAGCAGCGTAGAGGCCGGGTCTTTGGGTAGTTTGGGGACAGGGGTCAACGAGCAGTACTTC
J: TRBJ2-7
D: TRBD1
V: TRBV9
size: .

CDR3: CASSYSGGGNTEAFF
DNA: TGTGCCAGCAGTTACTCTGGGGGCGGGAACACTGAAGCTTTCTTT
J: TRBJ1-1
D: .
V: TRBV6-6
size: .

CDR3: CSGGTDTQYF
DNA: TGCAGCGGAGGAACAGATACGCAGTATTTT
J: TRBJ2-3
D: .
V: TRBV29-1
size: .

CDR3: CASSSPSGRAGEQFF
DNA: TGCGCCAGCAGTTCCCCAAGCGGGAGGGCAGGTGAGCAGTTCTTC
J: TRBJ2-1
D: TRBD2
V: TRBV5-1
size: .

CDR3: CASSSTSGYQETQYF
DNA: TGTGCCAGCAGCTCGACTAGCGGTTATCAAGAGACCCAGTACTTC
J: TRBJ2-5
D: TRBD2
V: TRBV5-6
size: .

CDR3: CASSLRGSALPYEQYF
DNA: TGTGCCAGCAGTTTAAGGGGGTCAGCCCTACCATACGAGCAGTACTTC
J: TRBJ2-7
D: .
V: TRBV6-5
size: .

CDR3: CASSLAYFTDTQYF
DNA: TGTGCCAGCAGCTTAGCCTATTTCACAGATACGCAGTATTTT
J: TRBJ2-3
D: .
V: TRBV7-2
size: once

CDR3: CASSSPGTSNEQFF
DNA: TGTGCCAGCAGCTCGCCCGGGACTAGCAATGAGCAGTTCTTC
J: TRBJ2-1
D: TRBD2
V: TRBV4-2
size: .

CDR3: CASSPGQGGQTQYF
DNA: TGTGCCAGCAGTCCGGGACAGGGGGGGCAGACCCAGTACTTC
J: TRBJ2-5
D: TRBD1
V: TRBV2
size: .

CDR3: CASSFSSDLNTEAFF
DNA: TGTGCCAGCAGTTTCTCTTCAGACTTGAACACTGAAGCTTTCTTT
J: TRBJ1-1
D: .
V: TRBV28
size: .

CDR3: CASSFSSVADTQYF
DNA: TGTGCCAGCAGTTTTTCTAGCGTGGCAGATACGCAGTATTTT
J: TRBJ2-3
D: .
V: TRBV28
size: .

CDR3: CSASHESSYNSPLHF
DNA: TGCAGTGCAAGTCATGAGAGCTCCTATAATTCACCCCTCCACTTT
J: TRBJ1-6
D: .
V: TRBV20-1
size: few

CDR3: CASSRGGLSEKLFF
DNA: TGTGCCAGCAGCAGGGGGGGTTTGAGTGAAAAACTGTTTTTT
J: TRBJ1-4
D: .
V: TRBV7-2
size: .

CDR3: CAWRGRQVLTGELFF
DNA: TGTGCCTGGAGGGGCCGACAGGTTCTCACCGGGGAGCTGTTTTTT
J: TRBJ2-2
D: .
V: TRBV30
size: .

CDR3: CAWALQGDYGYTF
DNA: TGTGCCTGGGCCCTCCAGGGGGACTATGGCTACACCTTC
J: TRBJ1-2
D: TRBD1
V: TRBV30
size: .

CDR3: CASTPSHMNTEAFF
DNA: TGTGCCAGTACCCCCTCCCACATGAACACTGAAGCTTTCTTT
J: TRBJ1-1
D: .
V: TRBV19
size: .

CDR3: CASSPYVGEGYTF
DNA: TGTGCCAGCAGCCCGTATGTGGGCGAGGGCTACACCTTC
J: TRBJ1-2
D: .
V: TRBV3-1/TRBV3-2
size: .

CDR3: CASREGQPYEQYF
DNA: TGTGCCAGCAGGGAGGGACAGCCCTACGAGCAGTACTTC
J: TRBJ2-7
D: .
V: TRBV2
size: .

CDR3: CASTPGGQGYQPQHF
DNA: TGTGCCAGCACCCCAGGAGGACAGGGTTATCAGCCCCAGCATTTT
J: TRBJ1-5
D: TRBD1
V: TRBV7-2
size: .

CDR3: CASSSDRGSGYTF
DNA: TGTGCCAGCAGCTCCGACAGGGGTTCTGGCTACACCTTC
J: TRBJ1-2
D: TRBD1
V: TRBV5-6
size: .

CDR3: CASSELGSGSETQYF
DNA: TGTGCCAGCAGTGAATTGGGAAGCGGGAGTGAGACCCAGTACTTC
J: TRBJ2-5
D: TRBD2
V: TRBV25-1
size: .

CDR3: CASLLNWRTDTQYF
DNA: TGTGCCAGCCTCTTGAATTGGCGCACAGATACGCAGTATTTT
J: TRBJ2-3
D: .
V: TRBV2
size: .

CDR3: CASNSYAIGYGYTF
DNA: TGTGCCAGTAATTCTTACGCTATTGGCTATGGCTACACCTTC
J: TRBJ1-2
D: .
V: TRBV19
size: .

CDR3: CASSPRTGRLASQHF
DNA: TGTGCCAGCAGTCCGAGGACAGGCCGACTAGCGTCCCAGCATTTT
J: TRBJ1-5
D: TRBD1
V: TRBV6-2/TRBV6-3
size: .

CDR3: CASSPGGLAGFTDTQYF
DNA: TGCGCCAGCAGCCCGGGAGGTCTAGCGGGATTCACAGATACGCAGTATTTT
J: TRBJ2-3
D: TRBD2
V: TRBV5-1
size: .